The 20 T cell receptor beta chains below were found in one sample sequenced in a study of a mutant IDH1 vaccine in newly diagnosed glioma. Time point meaning: week 35, safety follow-up. Each vaccine dose was 300 ug of mutant IDH1 20-mer peptide, with topical imiquimod. For these receptors, no antigen is known. Data came from immunoSEQ multiplex PCR; TCRdb stores just in-frame clones and leaves some out. Among tens of thousands of clones, 74% were seen once, and the ten largest hold about 4.9%. The sample in question was PBMCs, obtained from a glioma patient whose treatment included an IDH1 peptide vaccine. The source of these receptors is a man between 50 and 59 years old with glioma.

This clone came up a few times. CDR3 protein: CASRTGQGDTEAFF. The CDR3 DNA reads TGTGCCAGCAGAACCGGACAGGGGGACACTGAAGCTTTCTTT. The chain recombines TRBV6-4 with TRBJ1-1; 10 bases are shared with TRBD1. The length of the CDR3 is 14 residues. The junction had 4 bases not matched to a gene; V was cut back by 6 bases and J by 3 bases. Germline V CDR1 and CDR2: MRHNA, SNTAGT.

The rearrangement uses TRBV30 and TRBJ1-2, with D possibly TRBD1 on 5 matching bases. The CDR3 length is 11 residues. V was shortened by 5 bases and J by 5 bases, with 9 bases between the two germline ends. Germline lookup yields CDR1 GTSNPN and CDR2 SVGIG (reference sequence). CDR3: CAWDTGYGYTF. DNA for the CDR3: TGTGCCTGGGATACAGGATATGGCTACACCTTC. Together with reference TRBV30 and TRBJ1-2, the CDR3 gives the full variable domain: SQTIHQWPATLVQPVGSPLSLECTVEGTSNPNLYWYRQAAGRGLQLLFYSVGIGQISSEVPQNLSASRPQDRQFILSSKKLLLSDSGFYLCAWDTGYGYTFGSGTRLTVV.

This clone was recorded only once. The V gene is TRBV28, the J gene TRBJ1-4; weak D call: TRBD1 (6 bases). Germline-derived CDR1 and CDR2 are MDHEN and SYDVKM. The CDR3 extends over 15 amino acids. The V gene lost 4 bases and the J gene lost 2 bases, with 11 bases spanning the gap. As DNA, the CDR3 is TGTGCCAGCAGTTACCGGGACACCACTAATGAAAAACTGTTTTTT. This encodes CASSYRDTTNEKLFF.

The chain employs TRBV2 and TRBJ2-7; 7 nucleotides agree with TRBD2. Germline assignment: CDR1 SNHLY and CDR2 FYNNEI. V lost 6 bases, J lost 2 bases, and 1 base stayed unmatched. This CDR3 is built from 12 residues. The DNA for the CDR3 is TGTGCCAGCAGCCGGGAGGCCTACGAGCAGTACTTC. Its protein product is CASSREAYEQYF.

The CDR3 loop is CATSRDKGFNQPQHF. The CDR3 bases are TGTGCCACCAGCAGAGACAAGGGATTCAATCAGCCCCAGCATTTT. The chain uses TRBV15 and TRBJ1-5; D uncertain. Trimming shortened V by 0 bases and J by 3 bases, and 9 bases separated the two germline ends. Germline V gene lookup returns CDR1 LNHNV and CDR2 YYDKDF (reference sequence). The length of the CDR3 is 15 residues.

This chain uses TRBV2 with TRBJ2-2; 12 bases map to TRBD1. This CDR3 is built from 16 residues. Per germline, CDR1 SNHLY and CDR2 FYNNEI. The J segment lost 7 bases and the V segment lost 2 bases, leaving 5 bases of the junction unmatched. The chain's CDR3 is CASSELGTGGGGELFF. CDR3 coding DNA: TGTGCCAGCAGTGAATTGGGGACAGGGGGCGGCGGGGAGCTGTTTTTT.

The genes are TRBV7-2 and TRBJ2-7; either TRBD1 or TRBD2 may fit D (5 bases each). The CDR3 consists of 16 residues. Trimming shortened V by 2 bases and J by 1 base, and 15 bases separated the two germline ends. Germline loops: CDR1 SGHTA, CDR2 FQGNSA. CDR3 loop: CASSLSPLGGSYEQYF. DNA of the CDR3: TGTGCCAGCAGCTTAAGCCCGCTTGGGGGATCCTACGAGCAGTACTTC.

This clone has just one count. V usage is TRBV30 and J usage is TRBJ1-2; the match to TRBD1 covers 7 bases. The junction had 12 bases not matched to a gene; V was cut back by 0 bases and J by 2 bases. In germline, CDR1 is GTSNPN, CDR2 SVGIG (reference sequence). The CDR3 has 17 residues. The CDR3: CAWSVPFWQGGNYGYTF. CDR3 nucleotides: TGTGCCTGGAGTGTACCTTTCTGGCAGGGGGGGAACTATGGCTACACCTTC.

This clone was recorded only once. This chain joins TRBV19 and TRBJ1-3; perhaps TRBD1 as D (5 bases). The DNA end lines up better with TRBJ2-2; the J call may be wrong. Germline lookup yields CDR1 LNHDA and CDR2 SQIVND (reference sequence). The CDR3 extends over 14 amino acids. The CDR3 sequence is CASRQGQVTGELFF. CDR3 DNA sequence: TGTGCCAGTAGACAAGGACAAGTCACCGGGGAGCTGTTTTTT.

This rearrangement joins TRBV5-6 to TRBJ1-2; tentative D call: TRBD1 (5 bases). The CDR3 covers 14 residues. Germline CDR1 reads SGHDT; CDR2 reads YYEEEE. V was clipped by 0 bases and J by 8 bases, with 14 bases between them. CDR3 sequence (DNA): TGTGCCAGCAGCTTGGGGGACTCCTTAGGCGGCTACACCTTC. The encoded protein is CASSLGDSLGGYTF.

The rearrangement links TRBV27 to TRBJ2-7; weak D call: TRBD2 (6 bases). CDR3 size: 13 residues. Trimming stripped 0 bases from V and 9 bases from J, with 12 bases between. Germline V CDR1 and CDR2: MNHEY, SMNVEV (reference sequence). DNA for the CDR3: TGTGCCAGCAGTTTATCGGCGACAGCGGGGCAGTACTTC. Translation gives CASSLSATAGQYF.

The chain joins TRBV2 to TRBJ2-2; TRBD2 is a possible D gene (5 bases). Germline V gene sequence: CDR1 SNHLY, CDR2 FYNNEI. Trimming stripped 4 bases from V and 6 bases from J, with 6 bases between. The length of the CDR3 is 12 residues. The CDR3 bases are TGTGCCAGCAGTGTCGGGGCCGGGGAGCTGTTTTTT. It translates to CASSVGAGELFF.

The chain combines TRBV29-1 with TRBJ2-2; 9 bases are shared with TRBD1. V lost 4 bases and J lost 6; bases outside the gene matches: 0. The CDR3 is 12 amino acids. Looked up from germline, CDR1 is SQVTM and CDR2 is ANQGSEA. The CDR3 loop reads CSVGTGAGELFF. CDR3 nucleotides: TGCAGCGTTGGGACAGGGGCCGGGGAGCTGTTTTTT.

The chain uses TRBV6-1 and TRBJ1-1; D ambiguous. Germline CDR1 MNHNS, CDR2 SASEGT. The CDR3 covers 13 residues. Trimming removed 7 bases from V and 4 bases from J, with 13 bases in between. The CDR3 loop is CASMVSRGTEAFF. The CDR3 DNA is TGTGCCAGCATGGTATCCCGGGGCACTGAAGCTTTCTTT.

This clone was seen a few times. The chain carries TRBV6-5 and TRBJ1-2; D unclear. Germline V gene data show CDR1 as MNHEY and CDR2 as SVGAGI. This CDR3 spans 14 amino acids. Trimming cost V 2 bases and J 0 bases, with 7 bases left between them. CDR3 nucleotide sequence: TGTGCCAGCAGTTACGGTCAGGCTAACTATGGCTACACCTTC. This codes for CASSYGQANYGYTF.

The V call is TRBV13, the J call TRBJ1-2; D not certain. With 4 bases removed from V and 7 bases from J, the gap between germline ends came to 13 bases. The length of the CDR3 is 13 residues. Germline CDR1 PRHDT, CDR2 FYEKMQ (reference sequence). The CDR3 sequence: CASSYLGAVGYTF. The CDR3 DNA reads TGTGCCAGCAGCTACTTGGGCGCGGTTGGCTACACCTTC.

The rearrangement links TRBV5-1 to TRBJ2-5; 7 bases are a match to TRBD2. CDR1 and CDR2 from the germline V gene are SGHRS and YFSETQ. The ends lost 0 bases at V and 3 bases at J; junction bases unmatched: 5. CDR3 size: 15 residues. The CDR3 nucleotides read TGCGCCAGCAGCTTGGCCCGGGGGGTAGAAGAGACCCAGTACTTC. It specifies CASSLARGVEETQYF.

This clone was counted between two and nine times. The V gene is TRBV7-2, the J gene TRBJ2-5; a possible D gene is TRBD2 (6 bases). The germline V gene has CDR1 SGHTA and CDR2 FQGNSA. Trimming shortened V by 4 bases and J by 5 bases, and 23 bases separated the two germline ends. CDR3 length equals 17 residues. The CDR3 DNA follows: TGTGCCAGCAGCTCCGGGACTCCCAACTACCCATCGGAGACCCAGTACTTC. Amino acid sequence: CASSSGTPNYPSETQYF.

The chain recombines TRBV6-5 with TRBJ1-2, with TRBD1 identical over 7 bases. Germline values: CDR1 MNHEY, CDR2 SVGAGI. The CDR3 has 16 residues. V lost 0 bases and J lost 3; bases outside the gene matches: 7. The CDR3 here is CASSYSLTGLDYGYTF. The CDR3 bases are TGTGCCAGCAGTTACTCTTTGACAGGGTTGGACTATGGCTACACCTTC.

This clone was observed a few times. The chain combines TRBV5-8 with TRBJ2-2; no reliable D call. V was clipped by 0 bases and J by 3 bases, with 12 bases between them. Germline CDR1 and CDR2: SGHTS and YDEGEE. The CDR3 is 16 residues long. CDR3 DNA sequence: TGTGCCAGCAGCTTGGGGGCAGAGGTTTACACCGGGGAGCTGTTTTTT. Its protein is CASSLGAEVYTGELFF.